This T cell receptor beta chain appears in the sequencing data of a study of OX40 agonist ivuxolimab in advanced cancers. In the study overall: The patients received ivuxolimab by intravenous route every 2 weeks at 0.01 to 10 mg/kg.

Germline V CDR1 and CDR2: SEHNR, FQNEAQ (reference sequence). Trimming pared 4 bases from V and 6 bases from J, leaving 19 bases between. The CDR3 loop spans 16 amino acids. Data came from immunoSEQ multiplex PCR; TCRdb stores just in-frame clones and leaves some out. Of about 49,000 clones listed, 70% to 90% are singletons. This sequence joins TRBV7-9 and TRBJ2-1; tentatively, D is TRBD1 (6 bases). The source is an adult with an advanced solid tumor such as melanoma, head and neck, liver or kidney cancer. This material consisted of CD4+ or CD8+ T cells sorted from blood, taken in a trial of the OX40 agonist ivuxolimab. The CDR3 DNA sequence: TGTGCCAGCAGCTCGCACAGGGTACCCGTTGGCAATGAGCAGTTCTTC. Protein: CASSSHRVPVGNEQFF. Variable domain in full (rest from reference TRBV7-9 and TRBJ2-1): DTGVSQNPRHKITKRGQNVTFRCDPISEHNRLYWYRQTLGQGPEFLTYFQNEAQLEKSRLLSDRFSAERPKGSFSTLEIQRTEQGDSAMYLCASSSHRVPVGNEQFFGPGTRLTVL.